Sequencing of this T cell receptor beta chain was carried out in a study of early T cells in non-severe SARS-CoV-2 infection. One entry per CDR3 protein results from TCRdb running MiXCR on the 5' RACE reads. The table has approximately 84,000 distinct CDR3 sequences, more than 12% seen once; the top ten hold approximately 6%. CDR1 and CDR2 (germline): SGHTA, FQGNSA. After removal of 1 base from V and 1 base from J, the junction contained 3 bases not matched to a gene. This CDR3 contains 15 residues. The sequence came from an adult who was a healthcare worker with PCR-confirmed SARS-CoV-2 infection or an uninfected control (not recorded which). Sequencing was performed on whole blood. The chain recombines TRBV7-2 with TRBJ2-7, with TRBD2 identical over 8 bases. For the CDR3, the DNA is TGTGCCAGCAGCTTAGAAATAGCGGGATCCTACGAGCAGTACTTC. The encoded protein is CASSLEIAGSYEQYF.